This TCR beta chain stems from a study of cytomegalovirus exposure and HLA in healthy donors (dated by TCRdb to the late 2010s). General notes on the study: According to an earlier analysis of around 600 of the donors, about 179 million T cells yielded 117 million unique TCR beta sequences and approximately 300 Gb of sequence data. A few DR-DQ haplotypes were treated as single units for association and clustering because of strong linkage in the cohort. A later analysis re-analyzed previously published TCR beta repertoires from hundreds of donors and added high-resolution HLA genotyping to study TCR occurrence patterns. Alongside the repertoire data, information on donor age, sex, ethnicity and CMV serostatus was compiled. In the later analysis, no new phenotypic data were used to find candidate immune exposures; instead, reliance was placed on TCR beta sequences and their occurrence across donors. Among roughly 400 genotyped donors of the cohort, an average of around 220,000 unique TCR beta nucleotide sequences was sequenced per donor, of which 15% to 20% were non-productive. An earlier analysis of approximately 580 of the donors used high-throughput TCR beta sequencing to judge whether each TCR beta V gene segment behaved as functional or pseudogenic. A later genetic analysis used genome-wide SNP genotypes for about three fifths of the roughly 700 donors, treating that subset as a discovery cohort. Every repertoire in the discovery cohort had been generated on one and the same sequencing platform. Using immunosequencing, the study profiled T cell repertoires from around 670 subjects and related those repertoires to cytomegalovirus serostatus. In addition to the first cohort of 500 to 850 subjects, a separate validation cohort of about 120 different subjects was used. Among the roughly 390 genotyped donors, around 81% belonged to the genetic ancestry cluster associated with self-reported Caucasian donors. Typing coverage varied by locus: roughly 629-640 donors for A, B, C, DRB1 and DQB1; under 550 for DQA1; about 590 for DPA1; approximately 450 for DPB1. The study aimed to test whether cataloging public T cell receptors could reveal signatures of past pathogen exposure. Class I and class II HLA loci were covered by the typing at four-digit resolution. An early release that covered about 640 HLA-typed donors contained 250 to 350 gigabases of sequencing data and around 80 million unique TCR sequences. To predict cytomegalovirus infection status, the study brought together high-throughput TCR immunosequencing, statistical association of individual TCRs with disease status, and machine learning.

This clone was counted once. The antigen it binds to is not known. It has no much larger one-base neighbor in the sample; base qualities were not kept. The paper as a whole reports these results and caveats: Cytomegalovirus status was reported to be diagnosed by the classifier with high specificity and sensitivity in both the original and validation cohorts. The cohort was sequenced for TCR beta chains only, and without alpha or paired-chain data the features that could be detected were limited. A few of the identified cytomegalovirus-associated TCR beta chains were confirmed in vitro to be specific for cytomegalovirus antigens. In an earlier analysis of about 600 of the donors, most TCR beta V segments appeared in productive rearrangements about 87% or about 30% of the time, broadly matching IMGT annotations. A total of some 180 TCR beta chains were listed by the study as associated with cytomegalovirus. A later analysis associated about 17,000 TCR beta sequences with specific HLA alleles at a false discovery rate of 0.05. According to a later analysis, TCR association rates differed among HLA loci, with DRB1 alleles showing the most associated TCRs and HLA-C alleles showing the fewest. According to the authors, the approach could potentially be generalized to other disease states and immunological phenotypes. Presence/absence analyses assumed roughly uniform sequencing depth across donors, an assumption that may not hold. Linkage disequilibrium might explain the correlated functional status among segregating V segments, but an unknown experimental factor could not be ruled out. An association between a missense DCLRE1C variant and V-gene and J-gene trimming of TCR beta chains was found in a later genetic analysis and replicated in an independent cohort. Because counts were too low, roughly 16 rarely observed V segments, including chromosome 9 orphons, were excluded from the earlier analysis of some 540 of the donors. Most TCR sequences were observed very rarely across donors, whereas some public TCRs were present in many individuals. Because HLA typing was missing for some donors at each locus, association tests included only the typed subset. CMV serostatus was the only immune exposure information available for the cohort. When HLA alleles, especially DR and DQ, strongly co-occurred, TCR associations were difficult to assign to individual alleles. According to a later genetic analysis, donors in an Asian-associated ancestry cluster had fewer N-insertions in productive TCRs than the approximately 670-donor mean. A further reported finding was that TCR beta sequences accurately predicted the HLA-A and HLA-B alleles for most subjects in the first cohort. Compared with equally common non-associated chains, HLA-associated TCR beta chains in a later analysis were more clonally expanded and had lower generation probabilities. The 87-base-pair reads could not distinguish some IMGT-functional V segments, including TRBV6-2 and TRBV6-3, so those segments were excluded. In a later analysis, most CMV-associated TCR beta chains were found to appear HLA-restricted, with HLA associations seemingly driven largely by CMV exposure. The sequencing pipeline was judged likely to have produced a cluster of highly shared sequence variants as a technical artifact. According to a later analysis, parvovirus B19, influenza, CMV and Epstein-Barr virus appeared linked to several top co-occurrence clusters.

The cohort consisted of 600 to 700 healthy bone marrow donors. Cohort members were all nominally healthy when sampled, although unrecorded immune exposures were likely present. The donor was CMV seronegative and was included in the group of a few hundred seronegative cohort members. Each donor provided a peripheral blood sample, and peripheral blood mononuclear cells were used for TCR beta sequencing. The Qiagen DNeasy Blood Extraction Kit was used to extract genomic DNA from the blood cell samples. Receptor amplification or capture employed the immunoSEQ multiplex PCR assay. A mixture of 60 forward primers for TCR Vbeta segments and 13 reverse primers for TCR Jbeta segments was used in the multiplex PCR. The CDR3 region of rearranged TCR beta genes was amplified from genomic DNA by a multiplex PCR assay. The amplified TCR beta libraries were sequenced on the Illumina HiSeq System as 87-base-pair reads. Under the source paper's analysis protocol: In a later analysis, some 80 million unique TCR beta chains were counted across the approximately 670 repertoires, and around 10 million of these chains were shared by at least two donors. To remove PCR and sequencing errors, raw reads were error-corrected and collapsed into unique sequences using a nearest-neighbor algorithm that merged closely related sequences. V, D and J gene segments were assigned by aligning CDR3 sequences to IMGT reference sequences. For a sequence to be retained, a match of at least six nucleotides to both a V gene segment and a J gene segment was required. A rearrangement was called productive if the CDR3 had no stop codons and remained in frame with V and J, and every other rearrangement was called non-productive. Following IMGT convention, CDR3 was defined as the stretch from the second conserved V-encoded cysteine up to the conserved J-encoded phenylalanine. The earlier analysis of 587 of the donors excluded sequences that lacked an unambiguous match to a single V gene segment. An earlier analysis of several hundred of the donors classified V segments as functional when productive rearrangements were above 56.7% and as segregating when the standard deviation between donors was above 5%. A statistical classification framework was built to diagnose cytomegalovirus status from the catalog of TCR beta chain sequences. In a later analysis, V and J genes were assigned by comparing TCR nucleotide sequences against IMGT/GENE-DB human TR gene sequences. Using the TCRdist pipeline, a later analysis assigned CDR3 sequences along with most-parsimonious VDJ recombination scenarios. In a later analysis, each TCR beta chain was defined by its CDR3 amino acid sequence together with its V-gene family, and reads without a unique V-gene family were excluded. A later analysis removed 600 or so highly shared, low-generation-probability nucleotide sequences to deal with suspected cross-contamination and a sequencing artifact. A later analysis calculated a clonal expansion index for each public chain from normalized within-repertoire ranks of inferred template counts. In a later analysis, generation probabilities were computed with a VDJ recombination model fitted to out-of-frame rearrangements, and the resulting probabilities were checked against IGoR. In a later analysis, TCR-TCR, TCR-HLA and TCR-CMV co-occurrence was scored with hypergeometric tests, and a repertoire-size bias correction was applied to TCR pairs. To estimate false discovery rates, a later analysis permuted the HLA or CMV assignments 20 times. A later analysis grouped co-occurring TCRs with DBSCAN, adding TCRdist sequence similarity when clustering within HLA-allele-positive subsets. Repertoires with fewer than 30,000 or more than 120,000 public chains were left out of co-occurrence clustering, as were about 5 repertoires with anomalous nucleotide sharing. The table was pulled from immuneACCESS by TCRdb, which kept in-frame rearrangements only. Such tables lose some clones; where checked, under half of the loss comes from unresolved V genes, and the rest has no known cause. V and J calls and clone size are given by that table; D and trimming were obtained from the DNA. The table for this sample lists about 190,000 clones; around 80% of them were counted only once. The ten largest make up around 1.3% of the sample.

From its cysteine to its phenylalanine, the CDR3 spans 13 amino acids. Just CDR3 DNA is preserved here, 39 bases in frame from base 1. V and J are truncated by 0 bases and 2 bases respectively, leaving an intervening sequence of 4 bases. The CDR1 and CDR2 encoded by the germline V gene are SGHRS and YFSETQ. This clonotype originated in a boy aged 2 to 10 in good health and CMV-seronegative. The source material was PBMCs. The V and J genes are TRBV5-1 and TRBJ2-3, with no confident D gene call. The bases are TGCGCCAGCAGCTTGGGAGCCACAGATACGCAGTATTTT. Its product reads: CASSLGATDTQYF.